This T cell receptor beta chain was retrieved from a study of OX40 agonist ivuxolimab in advanced cancers. About the study: Recorded diagnoses for dose-escalation patients were hepatocellular carcinoma, melanoma, renal cell or head and neck cancer.

TCRdb's copy holds only in-frame clones and misses some; the assay was immunoSEQ multiplex PCR. Counted here are 40,000 to 55,000 clones, over 85% occurring once; the ten biggest clones make up approximately 23%. Of note for this clone: As yet, its antigen is unknown.

Whole-study findings and limits: In CD8+ T cells, expanded clones were on average more numerous than in CD4+.

At baseline, cycle 4 day 1, and cycle 7 day 1, blood was sampled. The sample here was CD4+ or CD8+ T cells sorted from blood, taken in a trial of the OX40 agonist ivuxolimab. The TCR originated in an adult with an advanced solid tumor such as melanoma, head and neck, liver or kidney cancer.

Here the CDR3 reads CASSEWLADYGYTF. The CDR3 nucleotides read TGTGCCAGCAGTGAATGGTTGGCAGACTATGGCTACACCTTC. The genes are TRBV2 and TRBJ1-2, with unresolved D. The CDR3 runs 14 residues. Trimming shortened V by 2 bases and J by 3 bases, and 10 bases separated the two germline ends. Germline V CDR1 and CDR2: SNHLY, FYNNEI.